These 12 T cell receptor beta chains originate from one sample sequenced in a study of blood T cell repertoires in COVID-19. Here immunoSEQ multiplex PCR was the method, and the copy in TCRdb shows in-frame clones only, minus some. This table holds approximately 82,000 clones, about 89% found once. Material: PBMCs or T cells enriched from blood (not recorded which). The source is a woman in her fifties or sixties with acute COVID-19.

The genes are TRBV7-9 and TRBJ2-5; 9 bases line up with TRBD1. V lost 5 bases and J lost 4; bases outside the gene matches: 5. The CDR3 contains 14 residues. Germline loops: CDR1 SEHNR, CDR2 FQNEAQ (reference sequence). CDR3 DNA sequence: TGTGCCAGCAGCACGACAGGGGGTGGAGAGACCCAGTACTTC. It specifies CASSTTGGGETQYF.

CDR3 residues: CASRIQGGAFF. CDR3 DNA: TGTGCCAGTAGGATACAGGGAGGGGCTTTCTTT. The rearrangement uses TRBV19 and TRBJ1-1; tentatively, D is TRBD1 (6 bases). V gave up 6 bases and J gave up 11 bases, with 13 bases separating them. Germline loops: CDR1 LNHDA, CDR2 SQIVND (reference sequence). The CDR3 covers 11 residues.

The V and J genes are TRBV7-9 and TRBJ1-2; 7 bases match TRBD1. The CDR3 has 15 residues. V trimming: 4 bases; J trimming: 3 bases; junction bases outside the gene matches: 8. Germline loops: CDR1 SEHNR, CDR2 FQNEAQ (reference sequence). The CDR3 spells CASSWGTARDYGYTF. CDR3 DNA: TGTGCCAGCAGCTGGGGGACAGCGAGAGACTATGGCTACACCTTC.

The chain is built from TRBV3-1 (or the pseudogene TRBV3-2) and TRBJ2-7; 10 bases fit TRBD2. Germline V gene lookup returns CDR1 LGHDT and CDR2 YNNKEL (reference sequence). The CDR3 covers 18 residues. V dropped 2 bases and J dropped 0; count of bases not matched to a gene: 10. CDR3 sequence reads: CASSQPLAGDLISYEQYF. The CDR3 DNA follows: TGTGCCAGCAGCCAACCGCTAGCGGGAGACCTTATCTCCTACGAGCAGTACTTC.

The chain recombines TRBV6-5 with TRBJ2-4; 7 nucleotides line up with TRBD1. V was clipped by 5 bases and J by 2 bases; unmatched bases: 6. CDR1 is MNHEY and CDR2 is SVGAGI in the germline V gene. The CDR3 loop spans 15 amino acids. DNA of the CDR3: TGTGCCAGCAGTCTCCGGGACAGCTCCAAAAACATTCAGTACTTC. This gives the protein CASSLRDSSKNIQYF.

The chain combines TRBV28 with TRBJ1-2, with D perhaps matching TRBD1 (5 bases). The CDR3 sequence is 14 residues long. The ends were cut back, 2 bases at V and 4 bases at J, with 11 bases in the middle. Germline assignment: CDR1 MDHEN and CDR2 SYDVKM. The CDR3 DNA sequence: TGTGCCAGCAGTTTAGTCGGGGGGTCCTATGGCTACACCTTC. It specifies CASSLVGGSYGYTF.

This clone was observed a single time. The V gene is TRBV11-2, the J gene TRBJ1-2; a weak D match, TRBD1 (5 bases). Between the trimmed V and J ends, which lost 1 base and 8 bases, there was a span of 14 bases. CDR3 length: 14 amino acids. Per the germline V gene, CDR1 is SGHAT and CDR2 is FQNNGV. The CDR3 protein is CASSLAEDSNGYTF. CDR3 nucleotides: TGTGCCAGCAGCTTAGCGGAAGACAGTAACGGCTACACCTTC.

The rearrangement joins TRBV4-3 to TRBJ1-6, with TRBD1 as a possible D gene (6 bases). Trimming took off 1 base at V and 5 bases at J, with 12 bases between the two ends. The V gene's germline CDR1 is LGHNA and CDR2 YSLEER. This CDR3 is built from 16 residues. In nucleotides, the CDR3 is TGCGCCAGCAGCCAAGGTCATTGGACAGATAATTCACCCCTCCACTTT. Translation gives CASSQGHWTDNSPLHF.

The chain has TRBV19 and TRBJ1-5; 9 bases match TRBD1. V trimming: 6 bases; J trimming: 9 bases; junction bases outside the gene matches: 9. From germline, CDR1 is LNHDA and CDR2 SQIVND (reference sequence). The CDR3 is made up of 14 amino acids. The DNA of the CDR3 is TGTGCCAGTAGGGAAGACAGGGGGTCAGGGCCCCAGCATTTT. Its protein product is CASREDRGSGPQHF.

This clone was observed a single time. The V and J genes are TRBV10-3 and TRBJ1-5; a possible D gene is TRBD1 (6 bases). The germline CDR1 and CDR2 sequences are ENHRY and SYGVKD. The CDR3 runs to 15 residues. The germline V and J ends were trimmed by 3 bases and 2 bases, with 11 bases remaining between them. The CDR3 protein is CAISDQGGGNQPQHF. The CDR3 DNA reads TGTGCCATCAGTGACCAAGGGGGAGGCAATCAGCCCCAGCATTTT.

The chain is built from TRBV5-4 and TRBJ2-1, with 11 nucleotides matching TRBD1. Per the germline V gene, CDR1 is SGHNT and CDR2 is YYREEE (reference sequence). The CDR3 extends over 17 amino acids. With 4 bases clipped from V and 1 base from J, the junction kept 7 bases outside the gene matches. The CDR3 sequence is CASSRGTGGKSYNEQFF. CDR3 DNA sequence: TGTGCCAGCAGCAGGGGGACAGGGGGAAAGTCCTACAATGAGCAGTTCTTC.

The chain uses TRBV14 and TRBJ2-7; maybe TRBD2 (6 bases). CDR3 length equals 12 residues. Germline V gene sequence: CDR1 SGHDN, CDR2 FVKESK. The ends were cut back, 3 bases at V and 4 bases at J, with 7 bases in the middle. Written as DNA, the CDR3 is TGTGCCAGCAGCCATAGCGGTTACGAGCAGTACTTC. Translating gives CASSHSGYEQYF.